This passage covers 20 T cell receptor beta chains from one sample sequenced in a study of PD-L1 blockade in urothelial cancer. TCRdb's copy holds only in-frame clones and misses some; the assay was immunoSEQ multiplex PCR. The sample has approximately 110,000 clones, under 85% seen once. The source material was PBMCs, sampled around atezolizumab (anti-PD-L1) treatment. The receptor set was obtained from a man between 45 and 60 years old with urothelial cancer.

This clone was observed once. The genes are TRBV28 and TRBJ2-3; no clear D gene. The CDR3 totals 15 residues. From germline, CDR1 is MDHEN and CDR2 SYDVKM. V lost 4 bases and J lost 2, with 13 bases in between. The CDR3 bases are TGTGCCAGCAGTTCTCTCAAGCGAGCCACAGATACGCAGTATTTT. As protein: CASSSLKRATDTQYF.

The chain joins TRBV2 to TRBJ1-6; no clear D gene. Trimming left V 5 bases short and J 0 bases short, with 8 bases between. The CDR3 has 15 amino acids. Germline CDR1 SNHLY, CDR2 FYNNEI. The CDR3 DNA follows: TGTGCCAGCAGTCAAGAGAGCTCCTATAATTCACCCCTCCACTTT. It translates to CASSQESSYNSPLHF.

The rearrangement joins TRBV4-1 to TRBJ2-7; 14 bases fit TRBD2. Germline trimming cut 4 bases from V and 5 bases from J; bases unmatched to any gene: 7. Germline CDR1 and CDR2: MGHRA and YSYEKL. The CDR3 length is 16 residues. The CDR3 protein is CASSPGTSGSFDEQYF. The DNA of the CDR3 is TGCGCCAGCAGCCCCGGGACTAGCGGGAGCTTTGACGAGCAGTACTTC.

This clone was observed once. The genes are TRBV28 and TRBJ1-4; D unresolved. Per germline, CDR1 MDHEN and CDR2 SYDVKM. Trimming removed 3 bases at V and 8 bases at J, with 19 bases between. The CDR3 sequence is 16 residues long. CDR3 in DNA: TGTGCCAGCAGTTTTTCGTCGCGGGAGTCGGCCGAAAAACTGTTTTTT. It translates to CASSFSSRESAEKLFF.

The gene calls are TRBV28 and TRBJ2-7; D not resolved. Germline loops: CDR1 MDHEN, CDR2 SYDVKM. This CDR3 spans 12 amino acids. Trimming left V 11 bases short and J 0 bases short, with 11 bases between. The CDR3 protein is CALSRSSYEQYF. The CDR3 DNA sequence: TGTGCCCTGAGTAGGAGCTCCTACGAGCAGTACTTC.

This clone has just one count. V and J are TRBV5-1 and TRBJ2-1; 8 nucleotides match TRBD1. The ends lost 6 bases at V and 7 bases at J; junction bases unmatched: 3. Germline V CDR1 and CDR2: SGHRS, YFSETQ. The length of the CDR3 is 12 residues. The CDR3 here is CASTRTGNEQFF. In DNA, the CDR3 is TGCGCCAGCACACGGACAGGGAATGAGCAGTTCTTC.

The V gene is TRBV7-9, the J gene TRBJ2-1, with TRBD1 matching over 8 bases. This CDR3 comprises 14 residues. Germline CDR1 is SEHNR and CDR2 is FQNEAQ (reference sequence). V lost 2 bases to trimming and J lost 6 bases; unmatched junction nucleotides: 3. The chain's CDR3 is CASSLKDRVNEQFF. The CDR3 DNA reads TGTGCCAGCAGCTTAAAGGACAGGGTCAATGAGCAGTTCTTC.

This chain uses TRBV9 with TRBJ2-5; 9 bases match TRBD2. The CDR3 spans 15 residues. After removal of 0 bases from V and 5 bases from J, the junction contained 5 bases not matched to a gene. The germline gives CDR1 SGDLS, CDR2 YYNGEE. The DNA of the CDR3 is TGTGCCAGCAGCGTAGGCGGCGGGAGGGCCGAGACCCAGTACTTC. This gives the protein CASSVGGGRAETQYF. Complete variable domain (other parts from reference TRBV9 and TRBJ2-5): DSGVTQTPKHLITATGQRVTLRCSPRSGDLSVYWYQQSLDQGLQFLIQYYNGEERAKGNILERFSAQQFPDLHSELNLSSLELGDSALYFCASSVGGGRAETQYFGPGTRLLVL.

This chain uses TRBV5-1 with TRBJ1-1; D perhaps matches TRBD1 (5 bases). CDR1 is SGHRS and CDR2 is YFSETQ in the germline V gene. CDR3 length: 16 amino acids. V was pared by 4 bases and J by 3 bases, with 19 bases between. CDR3 loop: CASSAGSGARDTEAFF. The CDR3 DNA follows: TGCGCCAGCAGCGCCGGGAGCGGGGCCCGTGACACTGAAGCTTTCTTT.

This chain links TRBV2 with TRBJ2-1; 7 nucleotides line up with TRBD2. CDR3 length: 17 amino acids. The V gene's germline CDR1 is SNHLY and CDR2 FYNNEI. With 5 bases clipped from V and 0 bases from J, the junction kept 10 bases outside the gene matches. In DNA, the CDR3 is TGTGCCAGCAGTAAGCGGGATAACGCGGGCTCCTACAATGAGCAGTTCTTC. This sequence encodes CASSKRDNAGSYNEQFF.

This clone came up once. J is TRBJ1-5 and V is TRBV5-1; possible D gene TRBD1, 6 bases. There are 22 residues in the CDR3. Germline V CDR1 and CDR2: SGHRS, YFSETQ. Trimming pared 6 bases from V and 0 bases from J, leaving 34 bases between. The CDR3 region is CASTRTKKSDRTCFYSNQPQHF. The CDR3 region has the DNA TGCGCCAGCACACGAACCAAAAAGTCGGACAGAACCTGCTTCTATAGCAATCAGCCCCAGCATTTT.

The chain combines TRBV2 with TRBJ1-6; tentative D call: TRBD1 (6 bases). The germline V gene encodes CDR1 SNHLY and CDR2 FYNNEI. There are 14 residues in the CDR3. Trimming stripped 8 bases from V and 4 bases from J, with 12 bases between. The CDR3 spells CASDRGRYNSPLHF. CDR3 coding DNA: TGTGCCAGCGATAGGGGGAGATATAATTCACCCCTCCACTTT. Based on the CDR3 plus reference TRBV2 and TRBJ1-6, the full variable domain is EPEVTQTPSHQVTQMGQEVILRCVPISNHLYFYWYRQILGQKVEFLVSFYNNEISEKSEIFDDQFSVERPDGSNFTLKIRSTKLEDSAMYFCASDRGRYNSPLHFGNGTRLTVT.

The chain is built from TRBV28 and TRBJ2-1; the match to TRBD1 covers 10 bases. Unmatched junction bases numbered 9, after V lost 5 bases and J lost 8 bases. CDR1 and CDR2 from the germline V gene are MDHEN and SYDVKM. This CDR3 contains 15 residues. As DNA, the CDR3 is TGTGCCAGCAGTAACCGGGACAGGGGCCTTCATGAGCAGTTCTTC. This encodes CASSNRDRGLHEQFF.

This rearrangement joins TRBV7-8 to TRBJ2-7; 9 bases agree with TRBD2. This CDR3 spans 15 amino acids. The germline gives CDR1 SGHVS, CDR2 FQNEAQ. After removal of 0 bases from V and 4 bases from J, the junction contained 4 bases not matched to a gene. CDR3 nucleotide sequence: TGTGCCAGCAGCTTAGCGGCGGGAGGGAAGTACGAGCAGTACTTC. This codes for CASSLAAGGKYEQYF.

The chain recombines TRBV5-1 with TRBJ2-3; the D gene is possibly TRBD1 (6 bases). The length of the CDR3 is 15 residues. Looked up from germline, CDR1 is SGHRS and CDR2 is YFSETQ. V was trimmed by 0 bases and J by 1 base, leaving 9 bases between them. The CDR3 bases are TGCGCCAGCAGCTTGGGGTCAGGGGGCACAGATACGCAGTATTTT. This codes for CASSLGSGGTDTQYF.

This clone was seen more than once but under ten times. The chain has TRBV30 and TRBJ2-2; 14 bases match TRBD2. Germline V gene lookup returns CDR1 GTSNPN and CDR2 SVGIG (reference sequence). CDR3 length: 17 residues. V shed 2 bases and J 7 bases; nucleotides not matched to a gene: 9. CDR3 region: CAWSYPGLAGVIGELFF. CDR3 nucleotide sequence: TGTGCCTGGAGTTACCCGGGACTAGCGGGAGTTATCGGGGAGCTGTTTTTT.

This chain links TRBV10-3 with TRBJ2-1, with 10 bases fitting TRBD2. V lost 0 bases and J lost 8; bases outside the gene matches: 7. This CDR3 is built from 16 residues. The germline CDR1 and CDR2 sequences are ENHRY and SYGVKD. CDR3 DNA: TGTGCCATCAGTGAGTCTAGTAGCGGGAGGCTATATGAGCAGTTCTTC. It specifies CAISESSSGRLYEQFF.

This chain's CDR3 is CASRRGGSTSYNEQFF. The CDR3 DNA reads TGTGCCAGCAGGAGAGGAGGCTCCACCTCCTACAATGAGCAGTTCTTC. The chain carries TRBV28 and TRBJ2-1; tentative D call: TRBD2 (5 bases). Trimming shortened V by 6 bases and J by 0 bases, and 15 bases separated the two germline ends. Looked up from germline, CDR1 is MDHEN and CDR2 is SYDVKM. There are 16 residues in the CDR3.

The V call is TRBV11-2, the J call TRBJ2-7; TRBD2 matches at 11 bases. CDR1 and CDR2 (germline): SGHAT, FQNNGV. J lost 1 base, V lost 3 bases, and 2 bases had no gene match. CDR3 size: 15 residues. CDR3 sequence (DNA): TGTGCCAGCAGCTTCCTAGCGGGAGGATCCTACGAGCAGTACTTC. It translates to CASSFLAGGSYEQYF.

This clone was seen a handful of times. The rearrangement links TRBV19 to TRBJ1-5, with 9 nucleotides matching TRBD1. With 7 bases clipped from V and 6 bases from J, the junction kept 4 bases outside the gene matches. The CDR3 sequence is 13 residues long. Germline V CDR1 and CDR2: LNHDA, SQIVND (reference sequence). The CDR3 loop reads CASTRDRAQPQHF. CDR3 nucleotides: TGTGCCAGTACCCGGGACAGGGCTCAGCCCCAGCATTTT.